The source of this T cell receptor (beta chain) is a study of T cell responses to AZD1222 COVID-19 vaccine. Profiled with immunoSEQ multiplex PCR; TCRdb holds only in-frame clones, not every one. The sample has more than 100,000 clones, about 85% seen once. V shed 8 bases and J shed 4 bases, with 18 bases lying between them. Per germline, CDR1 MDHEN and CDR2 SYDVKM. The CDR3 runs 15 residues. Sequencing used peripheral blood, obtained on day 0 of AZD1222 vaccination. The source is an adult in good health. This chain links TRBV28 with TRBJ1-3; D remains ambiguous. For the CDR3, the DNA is TGTGCCAGCTCCCCCTGGTGGAGGGCGGGAAACACCATATATTTT. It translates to CASSPWWRAGNTIYF.